What follows are 20 T cell receptor beta chains derived from one specimen sequenced in a study of identical twins. TCRdb used MiXCR to reprocess the 5' RACE reads, holding one entry per CDR3 protein. The repertoire holds some 270,000 distinct CDR3 sequences, with around 8% as singletons. The same sample was also studied in work on yellow fever vaccine responses in identical twins.

The sequencing input was CD8+ T cells sorted from blood. The receptors here all came from a woman aged 18-29 years in good health.

The sample holds a few counts of this clonotype. The chain couples TRBV4-1 to TRBJ1-2, with D hard to call. Trimming left V 0 bases short and J 6 bases short, with 11 bases between. The CDR3 has 14 amino acids. Germline CDR1 and CDR2: MGHRA and YSYEKL. The chain's CDR3 is CASSQEGREDGYTF. Here the CDR3 DNA reads TGCGCCAGCAGCCAAGAAGGAAGGGAAGATGGCTACACCTTC.

This clonotype has a handful of counts. One junction end disagrees with the germline gene, perhaps due to a read error. The rearrangement uses TRBV20-1 and TRBJ2-1; no reliable D call. CDR3 length: 12 residues. CDR1 and CDR2 (germline): DFQATT, SNEGSKA (reference sequence). In DNA, the CDR3 is TGCAGTGCCAGAGGTGACTACAATGAGCAGTTCTTC. It is translated as CSARGDYNEQFF.

The chain uses TRBV9 and TRBJ1-4; D may be TRBD1 (6 bases). V was pared by 4 bases and J by 5 bases, with 15 bases between. CDR1 and CDR2 from the germline V gene are SGDLS and YYNGEE. The CDR3 contains 15 residues. CDR3 coding DNA: TGTGCCAGCAGCCCTAAACAGGGTCGGAATGAAAAACTGTTTTTT. Encoded protein: CASSPKQGRNEKLFF.

This clonotype appeared a few times. The chain carries TRBV9 and TRBJ2-2; D remains unclear. Looked up from germline, CDR1 is SGDLS and CDR2 is YYNGEE. The V end was cut by 0 bases, the J end by 0 bases, with 3 bases between. The CDR3 extends over 14 amino acids. The CDR3 sequence: CASSVDANTGELFF. The DNA of the CDR3 is TGTGCCAGCAGCGTAGACGCGAACACCGGGGAGCTGTTTTTT.

In this sample, this clonotype turned up many times. The chain employs TRBV7-9 and TRBJ1-5; 9 bases align to TRBD1. The V segment lost 5 bases and the J segment 5 bases; nucleotides outside the gene matches: 4. CDR1 is SEHNR and CDR2 is FQNEAQ in the germline V gene (reference sequence). The CDR3 is 14 residues long. The CDR3 sequence is CASSGGTGYQPQHF. The DNA for the CDR3 is TGTGCCAGCAGCGGTGGGACAGGGTATCAGCCCCAGCATTTT.

This clonotype was seen repeatedly, ten times or more. This chain connects TRBV7-8 to TRBJ2-3; 9 positions agree with TRBD2. Germline V CDR1 and CDR2: SGHVS, FQNEAQ. The CDR3 runs to 15 residues. With V trimmed by 8 bases and J by 4 bases, 10 bases remained unmatched. The CDR3 region has the DNA TGTGCCAGCGGAGAGACTAGCGGCGCCCCAGATACGCAGTATTTT. It yields the protein CASGETSGAPDTQYF.

The table lists this clonotype with many counts. The chain uses TRBV7-9 and TRBJ2-7; TRBD1 might be the D (6 bases). CDR1 SEHNR and CDR2 FQNEAQ come from the germline V gene (reference sequence). The CDR3 extends over 12 amino acids. V was clipped by 10 bases and J by 4 bases, with 14 bases between them. The CDR3 loop is CATEGQTYEQYF. The CDR3 bases are TGTGCCACCGAAGGACAGACGTACGAGCAGTACTTC.

In this sample, this clonotype turned up a few times. This sequence joins TRBV5-6 and TRBJ2-7; D uncertain. This CDR3 is 18 amino acids long. Germline CDR1 SGHDT, CDR2 YYEEEE. V was shortened by 4 bases and J by 0 bases, with 23 bases between the two germline ends. In DNA, the CDR3 is TGTGCCAGCAGCCGTACGGTAGATGGCCCGAACTACTCCTACGAGCAGTACTTC. It yields the protein CASSRTVDGPNYSYEQYF.

This clonotype was recorded many times. This chain links TRBV20-1 with TRBJ2-1, with D maybe TRBD2 (6 bases). The germline V and J ends were trimmed by 3 bases and 0 bases, with 9 bases remaining between them. From germline, CDR1 is DFQATT and CDR2 SNEGSKA (reference sequence). CDR3 length equals 14 residues. CDR3 bases: TGCAGTGCTAGTGACGGGAGCTCCTACAATGAGCAGTTCTTC. Protein: CSASDGSSYNEQFF.

The chain links TRBV23-1 to TRBJ1-5; 8 bases match TRBD1. TRBV23-1 is an ORF; its function is uncertain. Trimming cost V 6 bases and J 5 bases; bases outside gene matches: 15. The CDR3 sequence is 17 residues long. CDR3: CASSRSETQGVDQPQHF. The CDR3 DNA follows: TGCGCCAGCAGCCGCTCCGAGACACAGGGGGTGGATCAGCCCCAGCATTTT.

V gene TRBV27 combines with J gene TRBJ2-7, with D maybe TRBD2 (5 bases). Germline lookup yields CDR1 MNHEY and CDR2 SMNVEV (reference sequence). Trimming cost V 6 bases and J 5 bases, with 17 bases left between them. This CDR3 spans 14 amino acids. This CDR3 reads CASRSAGQEDEQYF. The CDR3 nucleotides read TGTGCCAGCAGATCCGCCGGCCAGGAGGACGAGCAGTACTTC.

This clonotype was picked up many times. The CDR3 DNA follows: TGTGCCAGCAGGGATAGCGGGGGGGCTAGGGATGAGCAGTTCTTC. As protein: CASRDSGGARDEQFF. The chain combines TRBV12-3 or TRBV12-4 with TRBJ2-1; 11 bases are shared with TRBD2. This CDR3 is 15 amino acids long. V was clipped by 6 bases and J by 8 bases; unmatched bases: 9.

DNA of the CDR3: TGTGCCAGCAGTGGGACAGGGGGTACGTACGAGCAGTACTTC. Its protein is CASSGTGGTYEQYF. The chain uses TRBV27 and TRBJ2-7, with 11 bases lining up with TRBD1. This CDR3 is 14 amino acids long. Losses at the gene ends were 5 bases for V and 4 bases for J; bases not matched to a gene: 4. Germline loops: CDR1 MNHEY, CDR2 SMNVEV (reference sequence).

At least ten counts were recorded for this clonotype. The rearrangement links TRBV12-3 or TRBV12-4 to TRBJ1-2; D is unclear. V lost 2 bases and J lost 3, with 13 bases in between. This CDR3 has 15 residues. In DNA, the CDR3 is TGTGCCAGCAGTTTACTCCCAGGCCTGGACTATGGCTACACCTTC. It specifies CASSLLPGLDYGYTF.

This clonotype was observed a handful of times. The chain links TRBV24-1 to TRBJ2-3; weak D call: TRBD2 (6 bases). This CDR3 has 15 amino acids. Deletions cut 4 bases from V and 4 bases from J, with 14 bases between. Germline loops: CDR1 KGHDR, CDR2 SFDVKD. The CDR3 protein is CATSDWGEVPDTQYF. The CDR3 DNA reads as TGTGCCACCAGTGACTGGGGGGAAGTACCAGATACGCAGTATTTT.

This clonotype was seen at least ten times. The chain recombines TRBV12-3 or TRBV12-4 with TRBJ1-5; TRBD1 agrees at 9 bases. Unmatched junction bases numbered 15, after V lost 5 bases and J lost 7 bases. The CDR3 loop spans 17 amino acids. The CDR3 loop is CASSPWSRDRDKQPQHF. Written as DNA, the CDR3 is TGTGCCAGCAGTCCGTGGTCCCGGGACAGGGATAAACAGCCCCAGCATTTT.

In its sample, this clonotype was seen a few times. This rearrangement joins TRBV10-2 to TRBJ2-1; TRBD2 matches 9 bases. J lost 5 bases, V lost 4 bases, and 9 bases had no gene match. The CDR3 is made up of 16 amino acids. CDR1 and CDR2 from the germline V gene are WSHSY and SAAADI. CDR3 coding DNA: TGCGCCAGCAGTGCGGGACTAGCTGTGGGACACAATGAGCAGTTCTTC. Its protein product is CASSAGLAVGHNEQFF.

There are many counts of this clonotype. The V and J genes are TRBV5-1 and TRBJ2-5; D ambiguous. The CDR3 loop spans 13 amino acids. Trimming cost V 0 bases and J 4 bases, with 7 bases left between them. Germline assignment: CDR1 SGHRS and CDR2 YFSETQ. The CDR3 sequence is CASSLGVGETQYF. In DNA, the CDR3 is TGCGCCAGCAGCTTGGGGGTCGGAGAGACCCAGTACTTC.

This clonotype was seen repeatedly, ten times or more. CDR3 sequence: CASSQGVTGQFF. The DNA for the CDR3 is TGCGCCAGCAGCCAAGGAGTCACTGGGCAGTTCTTC. The chain couples TRBV4-3 to TRBJ2-1, with D hard to call. Germline V gene lookup returns CDR1 LGHNA and CDR2 YSLEER. The V end was cut by 1 base, the J end by 12 bases, with 10 bases between. This CDR3 contains 12 residues.

The chain couples TRBV7-9 to TRBJ2-3, with 13 bases that match TRBD2. The J segment lost 9 bases and the V segment lost 5 bases, leaving 2 bases of the junction unmatched. The CDR3 extends over 13 amino acids. Germline values: CDR1 SEHNR, CDR2 FQNEAQ (reference sequence). CDR3 sequence reads: CASSLTSGGTQYF. The CDR3 DNA sequence: TGTGCCAGCAGCCTGACTAGCGGGGGGACGCAGTATTTT.